A selection of T cell receptor beta chains follows, all from one sample in a study of T cell repertoires in cytomegalovirus infection. TCRdb reanalysed the reads using MiXCR and keeps one entry per CDR3 protein. This sample yields some 180,000 distinct CDR3 sequences, of which about 17% are seen a single time; around 25% belongs to the top ten. The sample taken for sequencing was CD8+ T cells from PBMCs. These receptors came from a human donor in good health (CMV status not recorded). Some clones in this sample may be carry-over from other donors' samples. The CDR3 runs from the conserved cysteine through the conserved F or W. A D gene is named only where the DNA matches it firmly. Not every row has a clone size; where given, it reads once, few, many or a size class.

cdr3_length clone_size j_call v_call d_call cdr3_nt cdr3_aa
13 - TRBJ2-2 TRBV24-1 TRBD1 TGTGCCACCAGACAGGGGGGAACCGGGGAGCTGTTTTTT CATRQGGTGELFF
16 - TRBJ2-7 TRBV6-2/TRBV6-3 TRBD2 TGTGCCAGCAGTTACCCCGCTAGCGGGGGAAACTACGAGCAGTACTTC CASSYPASGGNYEQYF
17 - TRBJ2-7 TRBV7-2 - TGTGCCAGCAGCTTCCTAATGGTTGGCAGGGGCCTCTACGAGCAGTACTTC CASSFLMVGRGLYEQYF
15 - TRBJ2-7 TRBV20-1 TRBD1 TGCAGTGCTAGAGATGGGGGGACAGGAGCCTACGAGCAGTACTTC CSARDGGTGAYEQYF
13 few TRBJ2-5 TRBV7-9 TRBD2 TGTGCCAGCAGCACAGGACTAGAAGAGACCCAGTACTTC CASSTGLEETQYF
16 - TRBJ1-2 TRBV7-9 - TGTGCCAGCAGCTTAGATCCCCGGGACGCTAACTATGGCTACACCTTC CASSLDPRDANYGYTF
15 - TRBJ2-7 TRBV6-2/TRBV6-3 - TGTGCCAGCAGTTACGGGGCAGGGAGCTCCTACGAGCAGTACTTC CASSYGAGSSYEQYF
15 few TRBJ1-1 TRBV12-3/TRBV12-4 - TGTGCCAGCAGTCCCTTCTCTGTCCGGAACACTGAAGCTTTCTTT CASSPFSVRNTEAFF
14 many TRBJ1-1 TRBV7-9 - TGTGCCAGCAGCTCACCTCTCCGGCCCACTGAAGCTTTCTTT CASSSPLRPTEAFF
16 few TRBJ1-1 TRBV2 - TGTGCCAGCAGTCCCACATTCGACAAACTGAACACTGAAGCTTTCTTT CASSPTFDKLNTEAFF
13 few TRBJ2-1 TRBV2 TRBD1 TGTGCCAGCACCTGGACAGGGGAGGATGAGCAGTTCTTC CASTWTGEDEQFF
12 - TRBJ1-2 TRBV27 - TGTGCCAGCAGTTTATCCGGTAATGGCTACACCTTC CASSLSGNGYTF
14 - TRBJ2-7 TRBV11-2 - TGTGCCAGCAGCCCCCGGACGTCGCTTGTCGAGCAGTACTTC CASSPRTSLVEQYF
15 many TRBJ2-7 TRBV7-2 - TGTGCCAGCAGCGGTCTTGGCGGGGGCACCTACGAGCAGTACTTC CASSGLGGGTYEQYF
15 - TRBJ2-1 TRBV4-1 - TGCGCCAGCAGCCACCGGAAAGGGGGAGTCAATGAGCAGTTCTTC CASSHRKGGVNEQFF
12 - TRBJ1-1 TRBV9 - TGTGCCAGCAGCGTTACAGACACTGAAGCTTTCTTT CASSVTDTEAFF
14 - TRBJ1-6 TRBV28 TRBD1 TGTGCCAGCAGTCCCCGACAGGGGGATTCACCCCTCCACTTT CASSPRQGDSPLHF
15 - TRBJ2-1 TRBV6-2/TRBV6-3 - TGTGCCAGCAGTTACCGGCCGACCGGGGCCAATGAGCAGTTCTTC CASSYRPTGANEQFF
15 - TRBJ1-5 TRBV7-2 - TGTGCCAGCAGCTCTGGAGGGTTTATAGATCAGCCCCAGCATTTT CASSSGGFIDQPQHF
14 - TRBJ1-2 TRBV5-6 - TGTGCCAGCAGACTGAGGGATCTCGACTATGGCTACACCTTC CASRLRDLDYGYTF
16 few TRBJ2-1 TRBV11-2 - TGTGCCAGCAGCATACCCCTACTAGAATCCTACAATGAGCAGTTCTTC CASSIPLLESYNEQFF
18 - TRBJ2-2 TRBV6-5 - TGTGCCAGCAGTTACTCGCTAGGCGGGACAGCGAACACCGGGGAGCTGTTTTTT CASSYSLGGTANTGELFF
17 - TRBJ2-1 TRBV5-5 - TGTGCCAGCAGCTTCGACAGCCCGCATATCTCCTACAATGAGCAGTTCTTC CASSFDSPHISYNEQFF
17 - TRBJ2-2 TRBV7-2 TRBD2 TGTGCCAGCAACCAGCGGGGGACGGTGTCGCGGACCGGGGAGCTGTTTTTT CASNQRGTVSRTGELFF
15 - TRBJ1-1 TRBV20-1 - TGCAGTGCTAGAGATATCGGGGGAGGGGGCACTGAAGCTTTCTTT CSARDIGGGGTEAFF
13 few TRBJ1-1 TRBV28 - TGTGCCGTGGATGGCAGGGAGGCCACTGAAGCTTTCTTT CAVDGREATEAFF
11 - TRBJ1-2 TRBV27 - TGTGCCAGCAGTTCCACCGATGGCTACACCTTC CASSSTDGYTF
14 many TRBJ1-1 TRBV10-3 - TGTGCCATCACTATACAGCCCATGAACACTGAAGCTTTCTTT CAITIQPMNTEAFF
14 - TRBJ2-7 TRBV5-6 - TGTGCCAGCAGCCCAGGTGGGCGGGGAAGCGAGCAGTACTTC CASSPGGRGSEQYF
13 - TRBJ1-1 TRBV12-3/TRBV12-4 - TGTGCCAGCAGTGGGACGGAAAATCAGGGAGCTTTCTTT CASSGTENQGAFF
13 - TRBJ1-5 TRBV15 - TGTGCCACCACCAGGCCAGTGAATCAGCCCCAGCATTTT CATTRPVNQPQHF
17 few TRBJ2-5 TRBV7-2 TRBD1 TGTGCCAGCACCTCCTTCCCCCGGACAGGGGGCCGAGAGACCCAGTACTTC CASTSFPRTGGRETQYF
14 - TRBJ1-2 TRBV7-3 TRBD1 TGTGCCAGCAGCCTGGACAGGGTGGACTATGGCTACACCTTC CASSLDRVDYGYTF
14 few TRBJ2-1 TRBV7-6 - TGTGCCAGCAGCTTAGTGGGGACCATCAATGAGCAGTTCTTC CASSLVGTINEQFF
15 few TRBJ2-1 TRBV7-8 TRBD2 TGTGCCAGCAGCTTAGGGAGGACTAGAAGTTTTGAGCAGTTCTTC CASSLGRTRSFEQFF
12 few TRBJ2-1 TRBV7-8 - TGTGCCAGCCCGGGCTCCTACAATGAGCAGTTCTTC CASPGSYNEQFF
17 - TRBJ2-1 TRBV14 - TGTGCCAGCAGCCAAGACCAGGGACTCCTCTCCTACAATGAGCAGTTCTTC CASSQDQGLLSYNEQFF
16 once TRBJ2-1 TRBV19 TRBD1 TGTGCCAGTAGTACCGACCCCGGGACAGGGGGCAATGAGCAGTTCTTC CASSTDPGTGGNEQFF
17 - TRBJ2-1 TRBV9 TRBD1 TGTGCCAGCAGCGTAGGAGGGCAGGGGGAGTTCTACAATGAGCAGTTCTTC CASSVGGQGEFYNEQFF
17 - TRBJ2-7 TRBV29-1 TRBD1 TGCAGCGTTGCCCGCCGGGACAGGGGGATACGAGCCTACGAGCAGTACTTC CSVARRDRGIRAYEQYF
16 many TRBJ2-5 TRBV7-8 TRBD1 TGTGCCAGCAGCTTAAACCCCGACAGGGCACACTGGACCCAGTACTTC CASSLNPDRAHWTQYF